The clone carrying this TCR beta chain was detected many times. Its specificity is unknown. TCRdb recomputed calls from the multiplex PCR reads with MiXCR, one row per CDR3 protein. The top ten clones hold around 4.5% of a sample with fewer than 200,000 distinct CDR3 sequences, approximately 30% of them seen once. These data originate in a study of breast tumors, draining lymph nodes, adjacent tissues. Regarding the study as a whole: Findings are consistent with lymph node origin and intratumoral expansion of most tumor T cells. Tumor repertoires ranked between lymph nodes and nontumor tissue in diversity, with V and J gene preferences. The lymph node origin of tumor T cells was framed as consistent with a hypothesis, not demonstrated.

Samples came from axillary lymph nodes draining the breast cancer. The clonotype originates from a female donor with breast cancer. Some clones in this sample may be carry-over from other donors' samples. Sample: axillary lymph node tissue.

The CDR3 region has the DNA TGCGCCAGCAGCACCCCGACTGGTGGGTACGAGCAGTACTTC. Amino acid sequence: CASSTPTGGYEQYF. The rearrangement links TRBV10-1 to TRBJ2-7; unclear D gene. This CDR3 contains 14 residues. Trimming pared 6 bases from V and 4 bases from J, leaving 16 bases between. The germline gives CDR1 WNHNN, CDR2 SYGVQD (reference sequence).